Reported below is one TCR beta chain. The V and J ends lost 2 bases and 2 bases, in that order; junction bases with no gene match: 6. CDR3 length: 15 residues. Germline CDR1 MGHRA, CDR2 YSYEKL. The data derive from a study of T cells in Graves' hyperthyroidism and ophthalmopathy. From RNA transcripts, TCR beta CDR3 regions were amplified. The HTBI primer set drove a first-round RT-PCR of the TCR CDR3. MiXCR, applied by TCRdb to the multiplex PCR reads, yields one record per CDR3 protein. The table records fewer than 550,000 distinct CDR3 sequences, approximately 14% of them present only once. Sequenced material: blood. This receptor was identified in a woman aged 18-29 years with Graves' hyperthyroidism. The rearrangement joins TRBV4-1 to TRBJ2-7, with 7 bases matching TRBD1. The CDR3 DNA sequence: TGCGCCAGCAGCCAATCGCGAACAGGGGCCTACGAGCAGTACTTC. As protein: CASSQSRTGAYEQYF.